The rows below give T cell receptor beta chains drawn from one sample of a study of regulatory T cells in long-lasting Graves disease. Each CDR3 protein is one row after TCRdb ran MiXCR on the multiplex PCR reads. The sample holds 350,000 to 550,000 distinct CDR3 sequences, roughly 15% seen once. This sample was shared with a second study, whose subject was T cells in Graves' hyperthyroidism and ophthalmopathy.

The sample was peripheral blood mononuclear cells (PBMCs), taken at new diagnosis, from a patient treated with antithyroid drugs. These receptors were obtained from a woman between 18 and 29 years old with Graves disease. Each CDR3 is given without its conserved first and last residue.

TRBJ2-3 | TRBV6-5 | ASSSNIAGGPTDTQY
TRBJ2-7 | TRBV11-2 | ASSLQSGGSYEQY
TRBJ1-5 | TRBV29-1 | SALWGTNQPQH
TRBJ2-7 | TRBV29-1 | SVAGLADSYEQY
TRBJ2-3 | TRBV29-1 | SVVGLAGGRFRTDTQY
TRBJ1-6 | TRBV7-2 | ASSLTGDSPLH
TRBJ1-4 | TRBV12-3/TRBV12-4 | ASSSSEKLF
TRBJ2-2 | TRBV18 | ASSPMTAENTGELF
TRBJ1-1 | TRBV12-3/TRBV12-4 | ASSLAPAYTEAF
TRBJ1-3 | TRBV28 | ASSLREISGNTIY
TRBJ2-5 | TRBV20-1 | SARGQGEETQY
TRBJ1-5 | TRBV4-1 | ASSQGGGRAQPQH
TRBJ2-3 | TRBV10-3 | ATRGTGASTDTQY
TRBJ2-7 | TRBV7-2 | ASSPSGVPYEQY
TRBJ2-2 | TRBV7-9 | ASSPTSGSGELF
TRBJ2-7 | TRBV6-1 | ASSRGGTYEQY
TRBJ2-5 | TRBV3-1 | ASSLRTIQETQY
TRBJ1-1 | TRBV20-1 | SAYSLTGGWDTEAF
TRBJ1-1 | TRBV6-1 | ASPSKGEAF
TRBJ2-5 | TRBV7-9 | ASSLFGLAGAQTQY
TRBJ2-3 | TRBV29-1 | SVDGETLWDTQY
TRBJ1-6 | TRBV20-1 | SASESSGGAYLSPLH
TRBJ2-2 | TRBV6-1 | AGREEVSTGELF
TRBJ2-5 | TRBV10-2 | ASSGTGETQY
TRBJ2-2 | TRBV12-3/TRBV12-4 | ASTQSPGQGLTGELF
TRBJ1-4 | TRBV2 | ASRYRDEKLF
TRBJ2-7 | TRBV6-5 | ASSYGRTSGRAARDEQY
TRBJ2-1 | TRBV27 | ASSLSRTSGYNEQF
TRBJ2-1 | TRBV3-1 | ASSQDFGTAAYNEQF
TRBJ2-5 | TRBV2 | ASSDGREQTQY
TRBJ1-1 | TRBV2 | ASKGSHLWDTEAF
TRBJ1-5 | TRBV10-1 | ASSPGGNGPQH
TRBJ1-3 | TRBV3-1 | ASRTGTDSGNTIY
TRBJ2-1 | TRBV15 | ATSRGGNARNEQF
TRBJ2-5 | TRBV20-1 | SARKGKQETQY